Below are 15 T cell receptor beta chains sequenced from a single sample in a study of blood T cells in healthy people across ages. Then a second PCR, running roughly 7 to 11 cycles, was carried out with a sample-barcoded 5' primer and a J-beta primer mix. From the 5' RACE reads, TCRdb called clonotypes with MiXCR, one entry per CDR3 protein. The sample consists of 650,000 to 1,000,000 distinct CDR3 sequences, 46% of them appearing once. The material sequenced was blood. The receptor source for this set is a man aged 80 or over in good health.

The V and J genes are TRBV7-9 and TRBJ2-5; D may be TRBD2 (5 bases). Germline V CDR1 and CDR2: SEHNR, FQNEAQ (reference sequence). This CDR3 has 14 residues. The V and J ends lost 5 bases and 0 bases respectively, with 10 bases between them. The CDR3 reads CASSTRPYQETQYF. The CDR3 DNA sequence: TGTGCCAGCAGCACTAGGCCCTACCAAGAGACCCAGTACTTC.

This clonotype has just a few counts. V gene TRBV20-1 combines with J gene TRBJ2-7; 7 bases fit TRBD2. Per the germline V gene, CDR1 is DFQATT and CDR2 is SNEGSKA (reference sequence). The CDR3 loop spans 15 amino acids. Trimming at V came to 0 bases and at J to 2 bases, leaving 7 bases not matched to a gene. Here the CDR3 DNA reads TGCAGTGCTAGAGATCTGGGAGGGACCCCCTACGAGCAGTACTTC. This sequence encodes CSARDLGGTPYEQYF.

The DNA for the CDR3 is TGCAGTGCTACTGGACAGTTCAATACCGGGGAGCTGTTTTTT. It translates to CSATGQFNTGELFF. The chain joins TRBV20-1 to TRBJ2-2; maybe TRBD1 (6 bases). V gave up 4 bases and J gave up 5 bases, with 14 bases separating them. The length of the CDR3 is 14 residues. The germline V gene encodes CDR1 DFQATT and CDR2 SNEGSKA (reference sequence).

The chain employs TRBV5-1 and TRBJ1-2; maybe TRBD1 (5 bases). Trimming left V 0 bases short and J 6 bases short, with 12 bases between. CDR3 length: 14 residues. Per germline, CDR1 SGHRS and CDR2 YFSETQ. The CDR3 bases are TGCGCCAGCAGCTTGGATGGGACGGGGAATGGCTACACCTTC. Translated: CASSLDGTGNGYTF.

In its sample, this clonotype was seen many times. This sequence joins TRBV5-5 and TRBJ2-3; D is possibly TRBD2 (6 bases). Germline V gene sequence: CDR1 SGHKS, CDR2 YYEKEE (reference sequence). The V end was cut by 1 base, the J end by 6 bases, with 15 bases between. This CDR3 has 15 residues. The CDR3 region is CASSLTGDRADTQYF. CDR3 sequence (DNA): TGTGCCAGCAGCTTGACGGGGGATCGTGCTGATACGCAGTATTTT.

The V call is TRBV7-6, the J call TRBJ1-1; D not certain. With 3 bases removed from V and 7 bases from J, the gap between germline ends came to 9 bases. From germline, CDR1 is SGHVS and CDR2 FNYEAQ. This CDR3 comprises 12 residues. This chain's CDR3 is CASSLITFEAFF. CDR3 nucleotides: TGTGCCAGCAGCTTGATTACCTTTGAAGCTTTCTTT.

The chain recombines TRBV7-2 with TRBJ2-5; tentative D call: TRBD1 (6 bases). The CDR3 totals 15 residues. CDR1 and CDR2 (germline): SGHTA, FQGNSA. V was trimmed by 4 bases and J by 3 bases, leaving 15 bases between them. CDR3 sequence: CASSSSGTSKETQYF. CDR3 coding DNA: TGTGCCAGCAGCTCTTCCGGGACATCAAAAGAGACCCAGTACTTC.

Concerning this clonotype: The germline gene is not matched at one end of the junction; a read error may be the cause. This chain uses TRBV5-6 with TRBJ2-6, with D possibly being TRBD1 or TRBD2 (5 bases each). CDR1 is SGHDT and CDR2 is YYEEEE in the germline V gene. The CDR3 is 15 amino acids. The CDR3 is CASTPLDSGANVLTF. CDR3 DNA: TGTGCCAGCACCCCGTTGGACTCTGGGGCCAACGTTCTGACTTTC.

The rearrangement joins TRBV7-2 to TRBJ2-7; 10 bases fit TRBD2. With V trimmed by 7 bases and J by 3 bases, 9 bases remained unmatched. Germline CDR1 SGHTA, CDR2 FQGNSA. The CDR3 covers 15 residues. This CDR3 reads CASKSQRGGHYEQYF. CDR3 bases: TGTGCCAGCAAGAGCCAGCGGGGGGGCCACTACGAGCAGTACTTC.

A few counts support this clonotype. This chain connects TRBV20-1 to TRBJ2-1; 12 bases align to TRBD2. J lost 0 bases, V lost 2 bases, and 5 bases had no gene match. The CDR3 covers 17 residues. The germline V gene encodes CDR1 DFQATT and CDR2 SNEGSKA (reference sequence). The CDR3 loop is CSARPTSGSDSYNEQFF. DNA of the CDR3: TGCAGTGCTAGACCGACTAGCGGGAGTGACTCCTACAATGAGCAGTTCTTC.

This clonotype was counted between two and nine times. The J gene is TRBJ2-1, the V gene TRBV4-1, with a tentative D call TRBD1 (6 bases). Germline loops: CDR1 MGHRA, CDR2 YSYEKL. CDR3 length equals 15 residues. V was trimmed by 1 base and J by 3 bases, leaving 10 bases between them. This CDR3 reads CASSQVRDNYNEQFF. CDR3 DNA: TGCGCCAGCAGCCAAGTCCGGGACAACTACAATGAGCAGTTCTTC.

This clonotype appeared a few times. The chain links TRBV7-8 to TRBJ2-1; D not certain. Trimming removed 5 bases at V and 12 bases at J, with 14 bases between. The CDR3 length is 12 residues. Germline V lookup: CDR1 SGHVS, CDR2 FQNEAQ. The CDR3 reads CASSHPGFGQFF. For the CDR3, the DNA is TGTGCCAGCAGCCACCCGGGTTTCGGGCAGTTCTTC. The variable domain in full, completed from reference TRBV7-8 and TRBJ2-1, reads GAGVSQSPRYKVAKRGQDVALRCDPISGHVSLFWYQQALGQGPEFLTYFQNEAQLDKSGLPSDRFFAERPEGSVSTLKIQRTQQEDSAVYLCASSHPGFGQFFGPGTRLTVL.

The chain recombines TRBV11-2 with TRBJ2-7, with D possibly matching TRBD1 (5 bases). The CDR3 contains 15 residues. Germline V gives CDR1 SGHAT, CDR2 FQNNGV. Trimming took 4 bases from V and 7 from J, leaving 20 bases between them. The chain's CDR3 is CASSSPHAGSDEQYF. Written as DNA, the CDR3 is TGTGCCAGCAGCTCCCCCCACGCAGGGTCCGATGAGCAGTACTTC.

J is TRBJ2-5 and V is TRBV7-9; possibly TRBD1 or TRBD2 for D (5 bases each). The end of the DNA is better explained by TRBJ2-7, so the J call may be wrong. Germline V CDR1 and CDR2: SEHNR, FQNEAQ (reference sequence). This CDR3 contains 14 residues. The CDR3 sequence is CASSSPGPYYEQYF. The CDR3 nucleotides are TGTGCCAGCAGCTCTCCGGGACCGTACTACGAGCAGTACTTC.

The rearrangement joins TRBV7-8 to TRBJ2-7, with a weak D call TRBD2 (6 bases). Trimming removed 1 base at V and 1 base at J, with 11 bases between. The CDR3 length is 15 residues. The germline V gene encodes CDR1 SGHVS and CDR2 FQNEAQ. The CDR3 coding sequence is TGTGCCAGCAGCTTAGTCAGGACTACTTCCTACGAGCAGTACTTC. Translated: CASSLVRTTSYEQYF.